Shown below are 5 T cell receptor beta chains from a single sample sequenced in a study listed by TCRdb under 2016. The method behind the library was RT-PCR. The reads were generated on an Illumina MiSeq. Starting from the raw public reads, TCRdb applied fastp trimming at Q25, assembled clones with MiXCR and retained in-frame beta chains. Rows with a matching CDR3 protein are joined into one entry that keeps the most common DNA and genes. In all, the sample holds around 700,000 distinct CDR3 sequences, and approximately 14% of those were seen once. Jointly, the top ten make up just over 3.5% of the sample. The sample taken for sequencing was memory CD4+ T cells from blood. The receptors here all came from a female donor in good health, serving as a healthy control.

This clonotype has ten or more counts. The CDR3 sequence is CSARVVLGSPLHF. The CDR3 nucleotides are TGCAGTGCTAGAGTAGTATTAGGTTCACCCCTCCACTTT. The chain has TRBV20-1 and TRBJ1-6; no firm D call. The CDR3 totals 13 residues. The V gene lost 1 base and the J gene lost 9 bases, with 10 bases spanning the gap. Looked up from germline, CDR1 is DFQATT and CDR2 is SNEGSKA (reference sequence).

This clonotype was seen a handful of times. This chain links TRBV6-2 or TRBV6-3 with TRBJ2-1, with D perhaps matching TRBD1 (6 bases). This CDR3 spans 14 amino acids. Germline assignment: CDR1 MNHEY and CDR2 SVGEGT. Trimming took 6 bases from V and 5 from J, leaving 14 bases between them. CDR3 bases: TGTGCCAGCAGCCATAGGGACAATGACAATGAGCAGTTCTTC. As protein: CASSHRDNDNEQFF.

This clonotype was detected ten times or more. This chain connects TRBV4-3 to TRBJ2-7; a possible D gene is TRBD1 (6 bases). Trimming cost V 4 bases and J 1 base, with 14 bases left between them. There are 15 residues in the CDR3. Germline V gene data show CDR1 as LGHNA and CDR2 as YSLEER. The CDR3 reads CASSLRGDTSYEQYF. The CDR3 region has the DNA TGCGCCAGCAGCCTCCGAGGGGACACTTCCTACGAGCAGTACTTC.

The chain carries TRBV27 and TRBJ2-7; no reliable D call. The CDR3 contains 14 residues. The germline V gene encodes CDR1 MNHEY and CDR2 SMNVEV (reference sequence). The germline V and J ends were trimmed by 8 bases and 0 bases, with 14 bases remaining between them. As DNA, the CDR3 is TGTGCCAGCGAGTCCCACTTTAGCTCCTACGAGCAGTACTTC. This codes for CASESHFSSYEQYF.

This clonotype was recorded a few times. This rearrangement joins TRBV11-2 to TRBJ1-1; 10 positions match TRBD1. V lost 1 base to trimming and J lost 3 bases; unmatched junction nucleotides: 5. Germline V gene data show CDR1 as SGHAT and CDR2 as FQNNGV. This CDR3 is 16 amino acids long. CDR3 coding DNA: TGTGCCAGCAGCTTAGTGACAGGGGGCGCGGACACTGAAGCTTTCTTT. It codes for CASSLVTGGADTEAFF.